This entry concerns a single T cell receptor beta chain. Its matching antigen is unknown. This specimen belongs to a study of T cell responses to AZD1222 COVID-19 vaccine. Some clones are missing from TCRdb's copy, which holds only in-frame ones; the method was immunoSEQ multiplex PCR. This table holds 95,000 to 150,000 clones, approximately 89% found once. Study-level findings and limits: Receipt of two AZD1222 doses was followed by a rise in Spike-specific TCR breadth and depth. Repertoire sampling was restricted to post-peak T cell response timepoints. Most donors were white British and more were female, and clonal diversity was possibly underestimated.

The V gene end was trimmed by 4 bases and the J gene end by 7 bases; junction bases not matched to a gene: 10. The CDR3 spans 15 residues. The germline V gene has CDR1 SGHVS and CDR2 FNYEAQ. This receptor was identified in an adult in good health. This chain connects TRBV7-6 to TRBJ2-1, with 7 bases matching TRBD2. The sample consisted of peripheral blood, taken on day 0 of AZD1222 vaccination. The DNA of the CDR3 is TGTGCCAGCAGCTCTGGACTAGAATATGGTAATGAGCAGTTCTTC. This codes for CASSSGLEYGNEQFF.